This paragraph reports one TCR beta chain. Antigen: not known. This entry belongs to a study of blood T cells in healthy people across ages. Study outcomes and limitations: Those diversity estimates obtained from one million T cells were thought to be underestimates.

The donors, all healthy, were Caucasians living in Russia, aged 6 to 90. Through a sample-barcoded 5' primer and a J-beta primer mix, a second PCR was run for roughly 7 to 12 cycles. A 12-random-nucleotide template-switch adaptor tagged each cDNA molecule. TCRdb called the 5' RACE reads again in MiXCR, with one record for every CDR3 protein. The sample yields 1.5 million to 2 million distinct CDR3 sequences, about two fifths seen once. The CDR3 length is 19 residues. The V gene's germline CDR1 is LGHNA and CDR2 YSLEER. V shed 0 bases and J 4 bases; nucleotides not matched to a gene: 8. V gene TRBV4-3 combines with J gene TRBJ2-6; 11 bases fit TRBD1. The specimen sequenced was blood. The sequence came from a human donor in good health. CDR3 loop: CASSQDRTGGLSGANVLTF. CDR3 coding DNA: TGCGCCAGCAGCCAAGATCGGACAGGGGGCCTAAGCGGGGCCAACGTCCTGACTTTC.